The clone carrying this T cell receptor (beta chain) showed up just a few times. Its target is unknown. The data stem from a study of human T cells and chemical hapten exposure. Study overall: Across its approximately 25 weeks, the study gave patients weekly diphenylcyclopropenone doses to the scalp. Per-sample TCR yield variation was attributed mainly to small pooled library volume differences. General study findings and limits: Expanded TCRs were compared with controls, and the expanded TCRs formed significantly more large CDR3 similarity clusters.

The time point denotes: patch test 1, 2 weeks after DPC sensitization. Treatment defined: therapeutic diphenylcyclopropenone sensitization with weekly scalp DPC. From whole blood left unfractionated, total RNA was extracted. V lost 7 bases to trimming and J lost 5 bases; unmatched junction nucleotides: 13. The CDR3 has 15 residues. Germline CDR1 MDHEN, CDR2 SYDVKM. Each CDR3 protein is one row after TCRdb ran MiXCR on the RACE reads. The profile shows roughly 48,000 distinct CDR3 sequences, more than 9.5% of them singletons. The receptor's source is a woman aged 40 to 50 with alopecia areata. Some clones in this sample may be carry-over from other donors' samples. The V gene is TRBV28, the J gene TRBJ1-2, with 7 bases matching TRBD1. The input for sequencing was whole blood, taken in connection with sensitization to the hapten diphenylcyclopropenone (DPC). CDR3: CASITGQRVPYGYTF. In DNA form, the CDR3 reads TGTGCCAGCATTACGGGACAGAGAGTTCCATATGGCTACACCTTC.